The entry below describes one T cell receptor beta chain. Its antigen is currently unknown. Measured with immunoSEQ multiplex PCR; TCRdb has only the in-frame clones, and not every one. The repertoire holds over 200,000 clones, with 80% to 85% as singletons. Trimming removed 5 bases at V and 7 bases at J, with 17 bases between. The CDR3 runs 14 residues. Germline CDR1 reads PRHDT; CDR2 reads FYEKMQ (reference sequence). This record comes from a study of cytomegalovirus exposure and HLA in healthy donors. Looking at the study overall: Both the approximately 120 validation repertoires and the approximately 620 first-cohort repertoires used the same platform, as reported by a later analysis.

General study results and limits: In vitro experiments confirmed that three CMV-associated chains were specific for CMV antigens. Most observed TCR sequences were rare, whereas some public TCRs were detected in many donors.

A roughly 120-subject validation cohort, separate from the roughly 670-subject first cohort, supplied the donors. Sequenced sample: PBMCs. This chain links TRBV13 with TRBJ1-1; possibly TRBD1 for D (5 bases). The TCR originated in a woman aged 25 to 39 in good health and CMV-seropositive. CDR3: CASSQRPGRCEAFF. The CDR3 nucleotides are TGTGCCAGCAGCCAGCGACCGGGACGGTGTGAAGCTTTCTTT.